A single sample is the source of the 21 T cell receptor beta chains below, sequenced in a study of blood T cell repertoires in COVID-19. The table came from immunoSEQ multiplex PCR; TCRdb's copy has only in-frame clones and leaves some out. The data hold about 160,000 clones, with about 85% observed a single time. Specimen: peripheral blood. These receptors were taken from a human donor with acute or convalescent COVID-19. The donor label of this sample is uncertain.

The CDR3, as DNA: TGCGCCAGCAGTCAATTCCTCAAAAATCAGGGAGGAGAGACCCAGTACTTC. It encodes CASSQFLKNQGGETQYF. The chain joins TRBV23-1 to TRBJ2-5, with D perhaps matching TRBD2 (6 bases). TRBV23-1 is an open reading frame whose function is uncertain. The CDR3 totals 17 residues. V was trimmed by 1 base and J by 4 bases, leaving 19 bases between them.

The chain uses TRBV3-1 (or the pseudogene TRBV3-2) and TRBJ1-2; TRBD1 matches at 7 bases. The germline V gene encodes CDR1 LGHDT and CDR2 YNNKEL (reference sequence). CDR3 length: 15 residues. The V segment lost 2 bases and the J segment 7 bases; nucleotides outside the gene matches: 10. The chain's CDR3 is CASSQYRGPGSGYTF. CDR3 in DNA: TGTGCCAGCAGCCAATACAGGGGCCCCGGGAGTGGCTACACCTTC.

The rearrangement uses TRBV2 and TRBJ1-4; D is uncertain. V lost 6 bases and J 8 bases, leaving 16 bases between the germline ends. Germline CDR1 reads SNHLY; CDR2 reads FYNNEI. This CDR3 has 14 amino acids. The CDR3 nucleotides read TGTGCCAGCAGCCGGACCGCGGGTTTAGAAAAACTGTTTTTT. Amino acids: CASSRTAGLEKLFF.

The CDR3 loop is CAWRQVFQETQYF. The CDR3 DNA sequence: TGTGCCTGGAGACAGGTATTCCAAGAGACCCAGTACTTC. The chain carries TRBV30 and TRBJ2-5; maybe TRBD1 (5 bases). The CDR3 spans 13 residues. Germline CDR1 reads GTSNPN; CDR2 reads SVGIG (reference sequence). V lost 3 bases to trimming and J lost 1 base, with 9 bases between them.

The V gene is TRBV3-1 (or the pseudogene TRBV3-2), the J gene TRBJ2-7; 9 nucleotides line up with TRBD1. The CDR3 length is 13 residues. From germline, CDR1 is LGHDT and CDR2 YNNKEL (reference sequence). J lost 11 bases, V lost 6 bases, and 11 bases had no gene match. CDR3 residues: CASSLTGGAGKYF. DNA of the CDR3: TGTGCCAGCAGTCTCACAGGGGGCGCGGGGAAGTACTTC.

This clone showed up just a few times. The chain recombines TRBV7-3 with TRBJ2-1; tentative D call: TRBD1 (5 bases). V lost 5 bases, J lost 8 bases, and 13 bases lay in between. The CDR3 consists of 13 residues. From germline, CDR1 is SGHTA and CDR2 FQGTGA. CDR3 protein: CASSLQGRDEQFF. For the CDR3, the DNA is TGTGCCAGCAGCCTTCAGGGTAGAGATGAGCAGTTCTTC.

V usage is TRBV6-4 and J usage is TRBJ1-5; no clear D gene. Trimming cost V 4 bases and J 7 bases, with 11 bases left between them. There are 13 residues in the CDR3. Germline values: CDR1 MRHNA, CDR2 SNTAGT. CDR3 loop: CASSGRNKQPQHF. The CDR3 region has the DNA TGTGCCAGCAGTGGAAGAAACAAACAGCCCCAGCATTTT.

The V call is TRBV5-8, the J call TRBJ1-5, with TRBD1 identical over 8 bases. Germline trimming cut 0 bases from V and 1 base from J; bases unmatched to any gene: 6. Per germline, CDR1 SGHTS and CDR2 YDEGEE. The CDR3 is 17 residues long. This CDR3 reads CASSLVGRGLSNQPQHF. CDR3 in DNA: TGTGCCAGCAGCTTGGTGGGCAGGGGGCTAAGCAATCAGCCCCAGCATTTT.

In DNA, the CDR3 is TGTGCCAGCAGCTTAGCGGGCGGGACAGGGAACTATGGCTACACCTTC. Translated, it gives CASSLAGGTGNYGYTF. The chain combines TRBV5-5 with TRBJ1-2, with TRBD1 matching over 9 bases. CDR3 length equals 16 residues. The J segment lost 2 bases and the V segment lost 2 bases, leaving 7 bases of the junction unmatched. Per germline, CDR1 SGHKS and CDR2 YYEKEE (reference sequence). The full variable domain, rest sourced from reference TRBV5-5 and TRBJ1-2, is DAGVTQSPTHLIKTRGQQVTLRCSPISGHKSVSWYQQVLGQGPQFIFQYYEKEERGRGNFPDRFSARQFPNYSSELNVNALLLGDSALYLCASSLAGGTGNYGYTFGSGTRLTVV.

The chain is built from TRBV2 and TRBJ1-1; 7 bases line up with TRBD1. Germline trimming cut 7 bases from V and 1 base from J; bases unmatched to any gene: 9. Germline V CDR1 and CDR2: SNHLY, FYNNEI. The CDR3 spans 15 residues. CDR3 sequence: CASNPQPGGNTEAFF. The CDR3 bases are TGTGCCAGCAACCCCCAGCCAGGGGGGAACACTGAAGCTTTCTTT. The complete variable domain, with remaining parts taken from reference TRBV2 and TRBJ1-1, reads EPEVTQTPSHQVTQMGQEVILRCVPISNHLYFYWYRQILGQKVEFLVSFYNNEISEKSEIFDDQFSVERPDGSNFTLKIRSTKLEDSAMYFCASNPQPGGNTEAFFGQGTRLTVV.

The chain has TRBV7-2 and TRBJ2-3; 15 bases fit TRBD2. After removal of 4 bases from V and 3 bases from J, the junction contained 5 bases not matched to a gene. The length of the CDR3 is 17 residues. Germline V gene lookup returns CDR1 SGHTA and CDR2 FQGNSA. This CDR3 reads CASSSGLAGGWTDTQYF. In DNA, the CDR3 is TGTGCCAGCAGCTCGGGACTAGCGGGGGGATGGACAGATACGCAGTATTTT.

The V gene is TRBV19, the J gene TRBJ1-2, with D uncertain. The CDR3 is 13 amino acids. Germline V lookup: CDR1 LNHDA, CDR2 SQIVND (reference sequence). The V gene lost 0 bases and the J gene lost 5 bases, with 7 bases spanning the gap. CDR3 amino acids: CASSIEPGYGYTF. CDR3 DNA sequence: TGTGCCAGTAGTATAGAACCGGGGTATGGCTACACCTTC.

This sequence joins TRBV6-1 and TRBJ2-2, with D tentatively TRBD1 (6 bases). Germline V gene data show CDR1 as MNHNS and CDR2 as SASEGT. This CDR3 is 15 amino acids long. The V end lost 1 base, the J end lost 5 bases, and 11 bases lay between the germline ends. The CDR3 is CASSEGGLRTGELFF. The CDR3, as DNA: TGTGCCAGCAGTGAAGGGGGGCTTAGGACCGGGGAGCTGTTTTTT.

The chain uses TRBV7-9 and TRBJ1-1; weak D call: TRBD1 (6 bases). This CDR3 contains 14 residues. Germline assignment: CDR1 SEHNR and CDR2 FQNEAQ (reference sequence). Trimming stripped 2 bases from V and 8 bases from J, with 15 bases between. The CDR3 nucleotides are TGTGCCAGCAGCTTAACTGGACAGACGTTAGAAGCTTTCTTT. Translation: CASSLTGQTLEAFF.

V and J are TRBV4-1 and TRBJ1-1, with 8 bases lining up with TRBD1. Trimming removed 0 bases from V and 5 bases from J; junction bases left unmatched: 5. Germline CDR1 reads MGHRA; CDR2 reads YSYEKL. This CDR3 spans 15 amino acids. The CDR3 DNA follows: TGCGCCAGCAGCCAAGAAGTACAGGGGGGGACTGAAGCTTTCTTT. The encoded protein is CASSQEVQGGTEAFF.

The chain employs TRBV19 and TRBJ2-1, with 10 bases matching TRBD2. The junction had 1 base not matched to a gene; V was cut back by 3 bases and J by 2 bases. The CDR3 consists of 15 residues. Germline-derived CDR1 and CDR2 are LNHDA and SQIVND (reference sequence). The CDR3 DNA follows: TGTGCCAGTAGTATTAGCGGGGGGCCCTACAATGAGCAGTTCTTC. It codes for CASSISGGPYNEQFF. Drawing the rest from reference TRBV19 and TRBJ2-1, the complete variable domain is DGGITQSPKYLFRKEGQNVTLSCEQNLNHDAMYWYRQDPGQGLRLIYYSQIVNDFQKGDIAEGYSVSREKKESFPLTVTSAQKNPTAFYLCASSISGGPYNEQFFGPGTRLTVL.

The CDR3, as DNA: TGTGCCATCAGTGAGAAGGGGGCAGATACGCAGTATTTT. Translating gives CAISEKGADTQYF. This chain joins TRBV10-3 and TRBJ2-3; tentative D call: TRBD1 (6 bases). Germline assignment: CDR1 ENHRY and CDR2 SYGVKD. V lost 2 bases and J lost 4, with 7 bases in between. This CDR3 is 13 amino acids long.

The chain carries TRBV5-6 and TRBJ1-1; a possible D gene is TRBD1 (5 bases). The CDR3 has 13 amino acids. V lost 3 bases and J 3 bases, leaving 9 bases between the germline ends. Germline V gene lookup returns CDR1 SGHDT and CDR2 YYEEEE. Here the CDR3 DNA reads TGTGCCAGCAGCTCTCAAGGGGACACTGAAGCTTTCTTT. Translated: CASSSQGDTEAFF.

The rearrangement links TRBV30 to TRBJ1-1; 9 bases are shared with TRBD1. CDR1 is GTSNPN and CDR2 is SVGIG in the germline V gene (reference sequence). V gave up 5 bases and J gave up 10 bases; unmatched junction bases: 5. The length of the CDR3 is 11 residues. CDR3 sequence reads: CAWAMTGGAFF. CDR3 DNA sequence: TGTGCCTGGGCGATGACAGGGGGAGCTTTCTTT.

The V and J genes are TRBV18 and TRBJ1-4; possibly TRBD1 for D (6 bases). Trimming left V 2 bases short and J 8 bases short, with 12 bases between. Germline loops: CDR1 KGHSH, CDR2 LQKENI. The CDR3 has 14 residues. CDR3 in DNA: TGTGCCAGCTCACCATCGCAGGGGCACGAAAAACTGTTTTTT. This gives the protein CASSPSQGHEKLFF.

CDR3 amino acids: CASSQRRQDLEQYF. The CDR3 DNA reads as TGTGCCAGCAGCCAACGGAGACAGGACCTTGAGCAGTACTTC. The chain uses TRBV3-1 (or the pseudogene TRBV3-2) and TRBJ2-7; D may be TRBD1 (6 bases). V dropped 2 bases and J dropped 7 bases, with 15 bases sitting between them. Per the germline V gene, CDR1 is LGHDT and CDR2 is YNNKEL (reference sequence). This CDR3 is built from 14 residues.